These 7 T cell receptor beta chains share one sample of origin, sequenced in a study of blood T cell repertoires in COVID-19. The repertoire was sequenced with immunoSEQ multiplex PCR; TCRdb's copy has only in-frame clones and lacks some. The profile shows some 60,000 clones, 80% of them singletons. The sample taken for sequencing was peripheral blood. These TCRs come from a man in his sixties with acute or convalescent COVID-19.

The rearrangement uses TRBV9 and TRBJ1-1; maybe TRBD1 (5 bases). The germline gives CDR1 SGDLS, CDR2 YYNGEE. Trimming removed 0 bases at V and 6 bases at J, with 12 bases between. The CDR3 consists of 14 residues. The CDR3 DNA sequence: TGTGCCAGCAGCGTAGGGCGGACACAAGCTGAAGCTTTCTTT. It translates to CASSVGRTQAEAFF.

CDR3 DNA: TGTGCCAGCAGTCCCAACCGGGACAGGGCTGGGGCCAACGTCCTGACTTTC. This encodes CASSPNRDRAGANVLTF. The chain links TRBV27 to TRBJ2-6, with 9 bases fitting TRBD1. Germline CDR1 and CDR2: MNHEY and SMNVEV (reference sequence). The CDR3 covers 17 residues. J lost 2 bases, V lost 5 bases, and 7 bases had no gene match.

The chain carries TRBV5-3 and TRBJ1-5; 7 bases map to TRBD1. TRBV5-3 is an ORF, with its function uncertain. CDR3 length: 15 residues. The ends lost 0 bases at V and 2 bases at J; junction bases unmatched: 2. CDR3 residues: CARSLAGGGNQPQHF. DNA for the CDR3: TGTGCCAGAAGCTTGGCAGGGGGAGGCAATCAGCCCCAGCATTTT.

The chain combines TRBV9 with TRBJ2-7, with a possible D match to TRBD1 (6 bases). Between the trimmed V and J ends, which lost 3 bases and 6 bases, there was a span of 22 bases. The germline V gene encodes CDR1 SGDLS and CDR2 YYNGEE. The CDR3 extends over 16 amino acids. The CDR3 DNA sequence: TGTGCCAGCAGCGCCCAGCCCAGGGGCTCTGCGAGCGAGCAGTACTTC. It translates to CASSAQPRGSASEQYF.

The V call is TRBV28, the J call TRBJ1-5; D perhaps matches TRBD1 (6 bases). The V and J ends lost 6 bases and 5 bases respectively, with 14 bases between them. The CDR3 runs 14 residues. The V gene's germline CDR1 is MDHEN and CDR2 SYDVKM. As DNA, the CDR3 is TGTGCCAGCAGCACCAGGGGCTGGGATCAGCCCCAGCATTTT. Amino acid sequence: CASSTRGWDQPQHF.

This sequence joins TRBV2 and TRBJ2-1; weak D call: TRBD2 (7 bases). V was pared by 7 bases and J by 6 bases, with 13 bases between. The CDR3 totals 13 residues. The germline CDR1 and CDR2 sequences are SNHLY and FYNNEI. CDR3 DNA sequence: TGTGCCAGCAAAGCGGGGACAAGCAATGAGCAGTTCTTC. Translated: CASKAGTSNEQFF.

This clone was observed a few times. The DNA for the CDR3 is TGTGCCAGCAGCAAAGCGGTAGACAATGAGCAGTTCTTC. Protein product: CASSKAVDNEQFF. The V gene is TRBV21-1, the J gene TRBJ2-1; TRBD2 was called by the table and not checked on the DNA. TRBV21-1 is a listed pseudogene. This CDR3 contains 13 residues.